This entry lists 30 T cell receptor beta chains sequenced from one sample in a study of T cells after yellow fever vaccination. TCRdb passed the 5' RACE reads through MiXCR, listing each CDR3 protein once. Of approximately 150,000 distinct CDR3 sequences in the sample, roughly 8.2% were seen once. This specimen consisted of CD4+ T cells sorted from PBMCs, obtained 5 days after the yellow fever booster vaccination. The receptors were gathered from a man aged 30 to 39 who received the YFV17D yellow fever vaccine.

This clonotype appeared many times. The chain couples TRBV20-1 to TRBJ2-1, with 14 bases identical to TRBD2. After removal of 4 bases from V and 6 bases from J, the junction contained 8 bases not matched to a gene. The CDR3 length is 16 residues. Germline CDR1 DFQATT, CDR2 SNEGSKA (reference sequence). CDR3 DNA: TGCAGTGCTACTGGGACTAGCGGGAGTTGGAGCAATGAGCAGTTCTTC. As protein: CSATGTSGSWSNEQFF.

This clonotype was seen ten or more times. The V gene is TRBV20-1, the J gene TRBJ2-3, with a weak D call TRBD2 (5 bases). CDR1 DFQATT and CDR2 SNEGSKA come from the germline V gene (reference sequence). This CDR3 has 15 amino acids. The ends were cut back, 3 bases at V and 4 bases at J, with 17 bases in the middle. The chain's CDR3 is CSASSASSFPDTQYF. In DNA form, the CDR3 reads TGCAGTGCTAGCTCGGCTAGCAGTTTTCCAGATACGCAGTATTTT.

This clonotype occurred many times. J is TRBJ2-3 and V is TRBV28; TRBD2 matches at 12 bases. Germline trimming cut 5 bases from V and 6 bases from J; bases unmatched to any gene: 9. Germline V gene lookup returns CDR1 MDHEN and CDR2 SYDVKM. The CDR3 length is 16 residues. The DNA of the CDR3 is TGTGCCAGCAGTCCCGTGACTAGCGGGAGAGTGGATACGCAGTATTTT. This gives the protein CASSPVTSGRVDTQYF. Full variable domain (missing parts from reference TRBV28 and TRBJ2-3): DVKVTQSSRYLVKRTGEKVFLECVQDMDHENMFWYRQDPGLGLRLIYFSYDVKMKEKGDIPEGYSVSREKKERFSLILESASTNQTSMYLCASSPVTSGRVDTQYFGPGTRLTVL.

This clonotype was observed many times. The V and J genes are TRBV27 and TRBJ2-7; 9 positions match TRBD1. The germline V gene encodes CDR1 MNHEY and CDR2 SMNVEV (reference sequence). V was pared by 6 bases and J by 5 bases, with 8 bases of the junction left unmatched. CDR3 length: 14 amino acids. CDR3 in DNA: TGTGCCAGCAGAAAACAGGGGGCGTCCCACGAGCAGTACTTC. Encoded protein: CASRKQGASHEQYF.

The sample holds a few counts of this clonotype. This chain uses TRBV29-1 with TRBJ2-5, with 11 bases matching TRBD2. V shed 3 bases and J 5 bases; nucleotides not matched to a gene: 8. CDR1 SQVTM and CDR2 ANQGSEA come from the germline V gene. CDR3 length equals 15 residues. In nucleotides, the CDR3 is TGCAGCGTTGATGAGGTAGCGGGAGGGGGCGAGACCCAGTACTTC. Residues: CSVDEVAGGGETQYF.

This clonotype was seen at least ten times. V usage is TRBV20-1 and J usage is TRBJ2-7; 14 nucleotides agree with TRBD2. CDR1 DFQATT and CDR2 SNEGSKA come from the germline V gene (reference sequence). This CDR3 has 15 residues. Trimming cost V 3 bases and J 7 bases; bases outside gene matches: 8. CDR3 coding DNA: TGCAGTGCTAGGCCCGGGACTAGCGGGAGTGGGGAGCAGTACTTC. As protein: CSARPGTSGSGEQYF.

The rearrangement links TRBV7-9 to TRBJ2-7; 9 nucleotides align to TRBD1. The CDR3 totals 15 residues. V shed 5 bases, J shed 4 bases, and the junction held 9 bases outside the gene matches. The germline V gene encodes CDR1 SEHNR and CDR2 FQNEAQ (reference sequence). CDR3 in amino acids: CASSRGTGSYYEQYF. CDR3 in DNA: TGTGCCAGCAGCAGAGGGACAGGGTCGTATTACGAGCAGTACTTC.

This clonotype showed up many times. In DNA, the CDR3 is TGTGCCAGCAGCCGGGAGGCCACCGGGGAGCTGTTTTTT. It encodes CASSREATGELFF. V gene TRBV7-2 combines with J gene TRBJ2-2; 7 bases align to TRBD2. Germline CDR1 reads SGHTA; CDR2 reads FQGNSA. Trimming took 5 bases from V and 4 from J; bases not matched to a gene: 1. This CDR3 spans 13 amino acids.

About this clonotype: A much larger clone differs by one base, so this may be a read error. The chain combines TRBV20-1 with TRBJ1-2; D is ambiguous. Trimming removed 6 bases from V and 5 bases from J, with 13 bases in between. Germline-derived CDR1 and CDR2 are DFQATT and SNEGSKA (reference sequence). The CDR3 has 12 residues. The CDR3 here is CSACEKGYGYTF. Here the CDR3 DNA reads TGCAGTGCGTGTGAAAAAGGGTATGGCTACACCTTC.

The chain employs TRBV27 and TRBJ1-2, with 7 bases matching TRBD1. The CDR3 length is 13 residues. CDR1 is MNHEY and CDR2 is SMNVEV in the germline V gene (reference sequence). With V trimmed by 5 bases and J by 6 bases, 6 bases remained unmatched. In DNA form, the CDR3 reads TGTGCCAGCAGTCCTCGGACAGGCCATGGCTACACCTTC. Protein: CASSPRTGHGYTF.

The table lists this clonotype with many counts. The chain uses TRBV7-3 and TRBJ2-1; 10 positions agree with TRBD2. Unmatched junction bases numbered 10, after V lost 5 bases and J lost 9 bases. Germline V gene sequence: CDR1 SGHTA, CDR2 FQGTGA. The CDR3 length is 15 residues. The CDR3 loop is CASSASGSPTGEQFF. In nucleotides, the CDR3 is TGTGCCAGCAGCGCTAGCGGGAGCCCGACGGGTGAGCAGTTCTTC.

This clonotype was found many times. The chain employs TRBV28 and TRBJ1-2; tentatively, D is TRBD1 (6 bases). V was trimmed by 8 bases and J by 2 bases, leaving 12 bases between them. The CDR3 totals 13 residues. Germline-derived CDR1 and CDR2 are MDHEN and SYDVKM. CDR3 amino acids: CASRQQGNYGYTF. CDR3 nucleotide sequence: TGTGCCAGCCGACAACAGGGAAACTATGGCTACACCTTC.

With respect to this clonotype: A much larger clone differs from this one at a single base, so this may be a read error. This chain uses TRBV20-1 with TRBJ2-5; either TRBD1 or TRBD2 may fit D (5 bases each). CDR1 and CDR2 (germline): DFQATT, SNEGSKA (reference sequence). This CDR3 spans 13 amino acids. The CDR3 sequence is CSAPRGPQETQNF. Written as DNA, the CDR3 is TGCAGTGCCCCTCGGGGACCCCAAGAGACCCAGAACTTC.

This clonotype was seen many times. V gene TRBV10-2 combines with J gene TRBJ1-1, with D uncertain. Germline V gene lookup returns CDR1 WSHSY and CDR2 SAAADI. The CDR3 runs to 16 residues. V shed 0 bases and J shed 3 bases, with 14 bases lying between them. CDR3: CASSESWMGGDTEAFF. CDR3 bases: TGCGCCAGCAGTGAGTCGTGGATGGGCGGGGACACTGAAGCTTTCTTT.

This clonotype turned up a few times. The junction and the germline gene differ at one end; a read error may be behind it. This chain uses TRBV20-1 with TRBJ1-6; TRBD1 might be the D (5 bases). The length of the CDR3 is 18 residues. Looked up from germline, CDR1 is DFQATT and CDR2 is SNEGSKA (reference sequence). The CDR3 nucleotides are TGCTGTGCTATACCTTCCGACGGGGCGAGGTCCTATAATTCACCCCTCCACTTT. This codes for CCAIPSDGARSYNSPLHF.

This clonotype was detected ten times or more. This chain joins TRBV7-9 and TRBJ2-5; no clear D gene. The CDR3 has 16 amino acids. Trimming stripped 1 base from V and 4 bases from J, with 16 bases between. Germline values: CDR1 SEHNR, CDR2 FQNEAQ (reference sequence). CDR3 protein: CASSLEVRLSGETQYF. CDR3 sequence (DNA): TGTGCCAGCAGCTTAGAAGTCCGCCTGAGTGGAGAGACCCAGTACTTC.

At least ten counts were recorded for this clonotype. The chain links TRBV6-2 or TRBV6-3 to TRBJ2-4, with 9 bases identical to TRBD1. With 0 bases clipped from V and 6 bases from J, the junction kept 0 bases outside the gene matches. Germline CDR1 MNHEY, CDR2 SVGEGT. The CDR3 covers 14 residues. The CDR3 region is CASSYSGQGNIQYF. In DNA, the CDR3 is TGTGCCAGCAGTTACTCGGGACAGGGAAACATTCAGTACTTC.

This clonotype has ten or more counts. V usage is TRBV5-1 and J usage is TRBJ2-6; D remains unclear. Per germline, CDR1 SGHRS and CDR2 YFSETQ. Trimming removed 6 bases at V and 0 bases at J, with 4 bases between. This CDR3 has 13 residues. The CDR3 loop reads CASTSSGANVLTF. CDR3 DNA: TGCGCCAGCACCTCCTCTGGGGCCAACGTCCTGACTTTC.

This clonotype was recorded many times. The chain has TRBV4-3 and TRBJ2-3, with 12 bases aligning to TRBD2. Trimming cost V 3 bases and J 7 bases; bases outside gene matches: 8. CDR1 is LGHNA and CDR2 is YSLEER in the germline V gene. There are 16 residues in the CDR3. The CDR3 DNA reads TGCGCCAGCAGCCAGCAAGGGACTAGCGGGTGGAATACGCAGTATTTT. Amino acid sequence: CASSQQGTSGWNTQYF.

With regard to this clonotype: Since a much larger clone is just one base distant, this may be a read error. The V and J genes are TRBV3-1 and TRBJ2-1; tentatively, D is TRBD2 (6 bases). CDR3 length: 15 residues. Germline values: CDR1 LGHDT, CDR2 YNNKEL (reference sequence). The CDR3 sequence: CSSSQMGLGPNEQFF. The CDR3 DNA follows: TGTTCCAGCAGCCAAATGGGACTTGGACCCAATGAGCAGTTCTTC.

This clonotype was found many times. This chain connects TRBV21-1 to TRBJ2-4; the D call TRBD1 from the table was never checked on the DNA. TRBV21-1 represents a pseudogene. The CDR3 is 17 residues long. The CDR3 sequence is CASSKERGGLAKNIQYF. The CDR3 coding sequence is TGTGCCAGCAGCAAAGAACGGGGGGGATTAGCCAAAAACATTCAGTACTTC.

This clonotype was detected a few times. The V gene is TRBV6-2 or TRBV6-3, the J gene TRBJ1-5; D might be TRBD1 (5 bases). CDR3 length: 16 residues. Per the germline V gene, CDR1 is MNHEY and CDR2 is SVGEGT. Trimming shortened V by 7 bases and J by 6 bases, and 22 bases separated the two germline ends. CDR3 residues: CASMGDLGTSIQPQHF. The CDR3 DNA reads TGTGCCAGCATGGGCGACCTCGGGACGTCAATTCAGCCCCAGCATTTT.

This clonotype was counted at least ten times. The genes are TRBV4-2 and TRBJ2-7; no reliable D call. Trimming shortened V by 1 base and J by 5 bases, and 3 bases separated the two germline ends. This CDR3 comprises 11 residues. From germline, CDR1 is LGHNA and CDR2 YNFKEQ. The CDR3 is CASSQADEQYF. In nucleotides, the CDR3 is TGTGCCAGCAGCCAAGCCGACGAGCAGTACTTC.

This clonotype occurred many times. This chain joins TRBV7-2 and TRBJ2-3, with no clear D. V was trimmed by 2 bases and J by 0 bases, leaving 21 bases between them. Germline CDR1 SGHTA, CDR2 FQGNSA. The CDR3 totals 19 residues. The CDR3 protein is CASSLNQLLIPTSTDTQYF. Here the CDR3 DNA reads TGTGCCAGCAGCTTAAACCAGCTATTAATCCCGACTAGCACAGATACGCAGTATTTT.

In this sample, this clonotype turned up many times. This chain links TRBV5-8 with TRBJ2-1; D possibly corresponds to TRBD2 (5 bases). The CDR3 extends over 18 amino acids. Trimming took 3 bases from V and 0 from J, leaving 19 bases between them. Germline CDR1 reads SGHTS; CDR2 reads YDEGEE. The CDR3, as DNA: TGTGCCAGCAGCTCCTCTGGGCTTAGCGACGGCTCCTACAATGAGCAGTTCTTC. Translation: CASSSSGLSDGSYNEQFF.

This clonotype was counted at least ten times. J is TRBJ1-1 and V is TRBV3-1, with 8 bases matching TRBD1. Losses at the gene ends were 2 bases for V and 6 bases for J; bases not matched to a gene: 8. Germline V gene sequence: CDR1 LGHDT, CDR2 YNNKEL (reference sequence). The CDR3 runs to 15 residues. The CDR3 DNA follows: TGTGCCAGCAGCCAATCGGGCAGGGGGCTATCTGAAGCTTTCTTT. It encodes CASSQSGRGLSEAFF. Combining the CDR3 with reference TRBV3-1 and TRBJ1-1 gives the whole variable domain DTAVSQTPKYLVTQMGNDKSIKCEQNLGHDTMYWYKQDSKKFLKIMFSYNNKELIINETVPNRFSPKSPDKAHLNLHINSLELGDSAVYFCASSQSGRGLSEAFFGQGTRLTVV.

At least ten counts were recorded for this clonotype. The genes are TRBV7-8 and TRBJ2-5; D remains unclear. The CDR3 has 14 residues. The germline gives CDR1 SGHVS, CDR2 FQNEAQ. V shed 4 bases and J shed 6 bases, with 15 bases lying between them. CDR3 in amino acids: CASSSNPTRQTQYF. The DNA for the CDR3 is TGTGCCAGCAGCTCGAATCCGACGCGACAGACCCAGTACTTC.

This clonotype was observed many times. Here the CDR3 reads CASSKTQGAYEQYF. In DNA form, the CDR3 reads TGTGCCAGCAGCAAGACACAGGGGGCCTACGAGCAGTACTTC. The chain links TRBV12-3 or TRBV12-4 to TRBJ2-7; 8 bases align to TRBD1. The CDR3 has 14 amino acids. The junction had 6 bases not matched to a gene; V was cut back by 6 bases and J by 2 bases.

This clonotype was seen repeatedly, ten times or more. The chain combines TRBV5-1 with TRBJ2-7; D is unclear. The CDR3 is 13 amino acids. The germline V and J ends were trimmed by 3 bases and 3 bases, with 10 bases remaining between them. Germline CDR1 and CDR2: SGHRS and YFSETQ. The CDR3 is CASSSPPYYEQYF. The DNA of the CDR3 is TGCGCCAGCAGCTCCCCCCCATACTACGAGCAGTACTTC.

This clonotype occurred many times. The chain employs TRBV6-1 and TRBJ1-1; unclear D gene. The CDR3 runs 13 residues. The germline V gene encodes CDR1 MNHNS and CDR2 SASEGT. V was clipped by 8 bases and J by 5 bases, with 15 bases between them. The CDR3 DNA follows: TGTGCCAGCGGCCGAGGAGGTTCTACTGAAGCTTTCTTT. The encoded protein is CASGRGGSTEAFF.